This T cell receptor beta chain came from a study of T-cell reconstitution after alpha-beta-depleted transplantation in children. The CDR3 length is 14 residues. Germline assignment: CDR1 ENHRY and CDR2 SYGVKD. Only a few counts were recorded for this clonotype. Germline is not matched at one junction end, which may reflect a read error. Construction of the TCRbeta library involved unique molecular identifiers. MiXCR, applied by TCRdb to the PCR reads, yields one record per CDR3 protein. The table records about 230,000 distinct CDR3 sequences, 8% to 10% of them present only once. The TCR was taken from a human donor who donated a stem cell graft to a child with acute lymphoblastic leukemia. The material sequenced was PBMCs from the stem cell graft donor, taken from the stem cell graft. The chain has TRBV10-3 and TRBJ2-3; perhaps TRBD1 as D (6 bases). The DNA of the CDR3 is TGTGCCGTCAGCAGGGGACCGACCACAGATACGCAGTATTTT. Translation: CAVSRGPTTDTQYF.